The rows below give T cell receptor beta chains drawn from one sample of a study of T cells after yellow fever vaccination. Via MiXCR, TCRdb re-called the 5' RACE reads, giving one row per CDR3 protein. The sample contains 60,000 to 75,000 distinct CDR3 sequences, over 6.5% of which appear only once. This material consisted of CD8+ T cells sorted from PBMCs, taken roughly seven weeks after the first yellow fever vaccination. These TCRs come from a man between 18 and 35 years old who received the YFV17D yellow fever vaccine. Both conserved end residues are part of each CDR3. D genes are given only for firm matches. Part of the rows lack a size; the others show once, few, many or a class for expanded clones.

j_gene,d_gene,abundance,v_gene,CDR3aa,CDR3nt
TRBJ2-7,.,.,TRBV7-9,CASSSQGSNEQYF,TGTGCCAGCAGCTCCCAGGGTTCCAACGAGCAGTACTTC
TRBJ2-6,.,.,TRBV19,CASSIAEHAFSGANVLTF,TGTGCCAGTAGTATCGCAGAACATGCTTTCTCTGGGGCCAACGTCCTGACTTTC
TRBJ2-5,.,many,TRBV12-3/TRBV12-4,CASSPHVGPQETQYF,TGTGCCAGCAGTCCCCACGTGGGGCCACAAGAGACCCAGTACTTC
TRBJ1-1,.,many,TRBV15,CVTQPTPNTEAFF,TGTGTAACCCAGCCGACACCGAACACTGAAGCTTTCTTT
TRBJ2-7,TRBD2,many,TRBV7-9,CASSSAAGLAPQYF,TGTGCCAGCAGCTCCGCGGCGGGACTAGCACCGCAGTACTTC
TRBJ1-5,.,few,TRBV10-3,CAIAAADSNQPQHF,TGTGCCATCGCGGCAGCTGATAGCAATCAGCCCCAGCATTTT
TRBJ1-5,.,many,TRBV5-1,CASSLDGGDNQPQHF,TGCGCCAGCAGCTTGGACGGGGGAGACAATCAGCCCCAGCATTTT
TRBJ2-1,.,many,TRBV10-3,CAISEPPLGGGQFSSYNEQFF,TGTGCCATCAGTGAACCCCCACTTGGCGGGGGACAATTTAGCTCCTACAATGAGCAGTTCTTC
TRBJ2-2,.,few,TRBV5-1,CASSPPRTGVPNTGELFF,TGCGCCAGCAGTCCCCCCCGTACAGGAGTCCCGAACACCGGGGAGCTGTTTTTT
TRBJ2-2,.,many,TRBV12-3/TRBV12-4,CASSDDLKNTGELFF,TGTGCCAGCAGCGACGACCTTAAGAACACCGGGGAGCTGTTTTTT
TRBJ1-4,.,many,TRBV6-5,CASSYSIRSLNEKLFF,TGTGCCAGCAGTTACTCGATTCGCAGTTTGAATGAAAAACTGTTTTTT
TRBJ1-1,TRBD1,.,TRBV5-1,CASSLAWTGGTEAFF,TGCGCCAGCAGCTTGGCCTGGACAGGGGGAACTGAAGCTTTCTTT
TRBJ1-5,.,.,TRBV10-2,CASSGGSRGGPQHF,TGCGCCAGCAGTGGGGGCAGCCGGGGGGGGCCCCAGCATTTT
TRBJ2-3,TRBD2,.,TRBV12-5,CASGGTSGGSDTQYF,TGTGCTAGTGGGGGGACTAGCGGGGGATCAGATACGCAGTATTTT
TRBJ1-1,.,many,TRBV4-1,CASSLEGEGAEAFF,TGCGCCAGCAGCCTGGAGGGGGAAGGCGCTGAAGCTTTCTTT
TRBJ2-7,TRBD2,few,TRBV7-8,CASSLERTRKSPYEQYF,TGTGCCAGCAGCTTAGAGAGGACTAGGAAGAGTCCCTACGAGCAGTACTTC
TRBJ1-2,.,.,TRBV13,CASSLGLRGEDYGYTF,TGTGCCAGCAGCTTAGGCCTTAGGGGGGAGGATTACGGCTACACCTTC
TRBJ2-1,.,.,TRBV28,CARGPGLQHNEQFF,TGTGCCAGGGGCCCCGGGCTACAGCACAATGAGCAGTTCTTC
TRBJ2-2,.,.,TRBV20-1,CSAPAGARTGELFF,TGCAGTGCCCCCGCTGGGGCGAGAACCGGGGAGCTGTTTTTT
TRBJ2-2,TRBD2,many,TRBV20-1,CSARDGAGWRGGPGELFF,TGCAGTGCTAGAGATGGCGCCGGCTGGCGGGGGGGCCCCGGGGAGCTGTTTTTT
TRBJ2-7,.,many,TRBV7-9,CASSLEQGDYEQYF,TGTGCCAGCAGCTTAGAACAGGGTGACTACGAGCAGTACTTC
TRBJ2-1,TRBD2,many,TRBV4-2,CASSGPAGGYSNEQFF,TGTGCCAGCAGCGGCCCGGCGGGGGGCTACTCCAATGAGCAGTTCTTC
TRBJ2-3,.,many,TRBV10-3,CAISDRSTDTQYF,TGTGCCATCAGTGATAGGAGCACAGATACGCAGTATTTT
TRBJ2-5,TRBD1,many,TRBV29-1,CSVEDLLDRGQETQYF,TGCAGCGTTGAAGATCTCTTGGACAGGGGGCAAGAGACCCAGTACTTC
TRBJ2-1,.,.,TRBV15,CATKVTGSSYNEQFF,TGTGCCACTAAAGTAACAGGGAGCTCCTACAATGAGCAGTTCTTC
TRBJ1-2,TRBD1,many,TRBV4-2,CASSQDGQGVYGYTF,TGTGCCAGCAGCCAAGATGGGCAGGGGGTCTATGGCTACACCTTC
TRBJ1-1,.,many,TRBV6-1,CATSEGDRSEAFF,TGTGCCACCTCCGAGGGAGACAGGTCCGAAGCTTTCTTT
TRBJ2-7,.,many,TRBV5-5,CASSWGPSRVMAYEQYF,TGTGCCAGCAGCTGGGGCCCCTCGCGGGTAATGGCCTACGAGCAGTACTTC